Sequencing of this T cell receptor beta chain was carried out in a study of tumor-infiltrating lymphocytes in primary liver carcinoma. Whole-study context: Male and female patients aged 30 to 69 years made up the cohort. Maximum tumor diameters ranged from roughly 4 to 10 cm, stage T1-T3 N0M0. Overall study findings and caveats: Tumor-blood pairs (like tumor-adjacent pairs) overlapped less than tumor region pairs did.

A primer matching the constant region was used to make TCR beta cDNA from 500 ng of total RNA. Three rounds of nested multiplex PCR with slightly modified ARM-PCR produced TCR beta libraries. Forward primers for TRBV1-TRBV30 and a C-beta reverse primer served the first two PCR rounds, at around 9 cycles each. TCRdb recomputed calls from the multiplex PCR reads with MiXCR, one row per CDR3 protein. The sample records roughly 91,000 distinct CDR3 sequences, around 63% being singletons. To note about this clonotype: The antigen is undetermined.

CDR1 and CDR2 (germline): SGHAT, FQNNGV. This CDR3 is 13 amino acids long. V was cut by 0 bases and J by 11 bases, with 14 bases left in between. Scientists recovered RNA and DNA together from approximately 20-30 mg of unsorted bulk tissue. Sequences were obtained from liver tumor tissue from sampling region 5. Subset meaning: tumor region T5, tumor centre. V gene TRBV11-2 combines with J gene TRBJ2-7; tentatively, D is TRBD1 or TRBD2 (6 bases each). This clonotype was sampled from a woman in her sixties or seventies with primary liver carcinoma and hepatitis B virus infection. The CDR3 loop reads CASSLEGAGEEYF. Here the CDR3 DNA reads TGTGCCAGCAGCTTAGAAGGGGCAGGGGAGGAGTACTTC. Complete variable domain (other parts from reference TRBV11-2 and TRBJ2-7): EAGVAQSPRYKIIEKRQSVAFWCNPISGHATLYWYQQILGQGPKLLIQFQNNGVVDDSQLPKDRFSAERLKGVDSTLKIQPAKLEDSAVYLCASSLEGAGEEYFGPGTRLTVT.